This T cell receptor beta chain was identified in a study of response to subunit inactivated influenza vaccine. One entry per CDR3 protein, called by TCRdb with MiXCR from the RT-PCR reads. Seen here are some 500,000 distinct CDR3 sequences, over 25% observed once, and the top ten hold over 1.5%. V was shortened by 1 base and J by 3 bases, with 10 bases between the two germline ends. Germline V gene lookup returns CDR1 SEHNR and CDR2 FQNEAQ (reference sequence). CDR3 length: 15 residues. The sequenced sample was CD4+ T cells sorted from PBMCs, obtained approximately 5 days after vaccination. This TCR was sampled from a man aged 45-65 years who received an inactivated influenza vaccine. The V call is TRBV7-9, the J call TRBJ1-3; possible D gene TRBD1, 6 bases. CDR3: CASSLVGALGNTIYF. As DNA, the CDR3 is TGTGCCAGCAGCTTAGTGGGGGCGCTTGGAAACACCATATATTTT.